This T cell receptor (beta chain) appears in the sequencing data of a study of cytomegalovirus exposure and HLA in healthy donors. The study, taken as a whole, reports: Several V segments, TRBV6-2 and TRBV6-3 among them, could not be told apart and were dropped. TCR association rates varied by HLA locus in a later analysis, with DRB1 highest and HLA-C lowest. V- and J-gene trimming in TCR beta was tied to a missense DCLRE1C variant by an analysis performed later.

As concerns this clone: As yet, its antigen is unknown.

In the PCR, 60 Vbeta and 13 Jbeta primers were used. The method was immunoSEQ multiplex PCR; TCRdb's version includes in-frame clones alone and lacks a portion of them. The repertoire holds under 150,000 clones, 60% to 80% seen once, with approximately 5% in the top ten. Trimming shortened V by 5 bases and J by 1 base, and 14 bases separated the two germline ends. The germline V gene has CDR1 MNHNS and CDR2 SASEGT. CDR3 size: 15 residues. This chain joins TRBV6-1 and TRBJ1-1, with D tentatively TRBD1 (6 bases). Sequenced input: PBMCs. The TCR comes from a woman in her thirties in good health and CMV-seropositive. The CDR3 reads CASSSRQDTNTEAFF. DNA for the CDR3: TGTGCCAGCAGTAGTAGACAGGACACGAACACTGAAGCTTTCTTT.